This TCR beta chain was captured by sequencing in a study of technical replicates of blood from a handful of donors. TCRdb keeps only in-frame clones here, not all; method: immunoSEQ multiplex PCR. The sample shows about 75,000 clones, 92% of them seen only once. CDR3 length equals 18 residues. Per the germline V gene, CDR1 is GTSNPN and CDR2 is SVGIG (reference sequence). After removal of 3 bases from V and 5 bases from J, the junction contained 18 bases not matched to a gene. The specimen was T cells isolated from PBMCs. This TCR was recovered from a human donor in good health. The chain has TRBV30 and TRBJ2-3, with 9 bases matching TRBD2. The DNA for the CDR3 is TGTGCCTGGAGGGGGGGACCGGGGCGGGAGGGCCTTTTAGATACGCAGTATTTT. It encodes CAWRGGPGREGLLDTQYF.